Below are 28 T cell receptor beta chains sequenced from a single sample in a study of neurological immune-mediated disorders. TCRdb re-called the 5' RACE reads through MiXCR, storing one row per CDR3 protein. The data show about 87,000 distinct CDR3 sequences, approximately 4% seen once. Sequencing was done on a sample of PBMCs. Source of these receptors: a woman aged 50 to 60 with multiple sclerosis.

This clonotype was seen repeatedly, ten times or more. The chain employs TRBV12-3 or TRBV12-4 and TRBJ2-6, with TRBD1 as a possible D gene (5 bases). This CDR3 contains 22 residues. V was shortened by 5 bases and J by 0 bases, with 29 bases between the two germline ends. CDR3 sequence reads: CASSRLFSGQTDPSSGANVLTF. CDR3 nucleotides: TGTGCCAGCAGTAGACTCTTCTCCGGCCAGACAGACCCGAGCTCTGGGGCCAACGTCCTGACTTTC.

This clonotype was seen repeatedly, ten times or more. The chain recombines TRBV5-1 with TRBJ2-7; D ambiguous. Trimming pared 5 bases from V and 2 bases from J, leaving 11 bases between. The CDR3 covers 13 residues. The germline CDR1 and CDR2 sequences are SGHRS and YFSETQ. CDR3 nucleotide sequence: TGCGCCAGCAGTTTGACGGATACCTACGAGCAGTACTTC. Translation gives CASSLTDTYEQYF.

This clonotype was detected ten times or more. This rearrangement joins TRBV25-1 to TRBJ2-5; D is tentatively TRBD1 or TRBD2 (5 bases each). Germline V gene lookup returns CDR1 MGHDK and CDR2 SYGVNS. Trimming cost V 6 bases and J 2 bases, with 16 bases left between them. The CDR3 has 15 amino acids. The CDR3 protein is CASSDPGTSQETQYF. CDR3 nucleotide sequence: TGTGCCAGCAGCGACCCAGGGACGTCGCAAGAGACCCAGTACTTC.

This clonotype was seen repeatedly, ten times or more. CDR3 protein: CASLDHGGGDTQYF. The DNA for the CDR3 is TGTGCCAGCCTAGACCACGGGGGAGGGGATACGCAGTATTTT. The V gene is TRBV12-3 or TRBV12-4, the J gene TRBJ2-3, with TRBD2 matching 7 bases. This CDR3 comprises 14 residues. The V and J ends lost 8 bases and 6 bases, in that order; junction bases with no gene match: 11.

This clonotype came up many times. The gene calls are TRBV9 and TRBJ1-3, with TRBD1 as a possible D gene (6 bases). CDR1 and CDR2 (germline): SGDLS, YYNGEE. The length of the CDR3 is 21 residues. Trimming pared 3 bases from V and 0 bases from J, leaving 28 bases between. The CDR3 DNA follows: TGTGCCAGCAGCGCAAAATCAGTCGTGCGGGACACTCTTGGCTCTGGAAACACCATATATTTT. Its translation is CASSAKSVVRDTLGSGNTIYF.

The V and J genes are TRBV20-1 and TRBJ2-1; 10 bases are shared with TRBD2. After removal of 8 bases from V and 2 bases from J, the junction contained 6 bases not matched to a gene. Per germline, CDR1 DFQATT and CDR2 SNEGSKA (reference sequence). The CDR3 has 14 residues. DNA for the CDR3: TGCAGTTCTAATCTAGCGGGGGCCTACAATGAGCAGTTCTTC. It yields the protein CSSNLAGAYNEQFF.

This clonotype has a count of ten or more. CDR3 region: CSAPRPGQGGDEQYF. CDR3 coding DNA: TGCAGTGCTCCCCGACCGGGACAGGGGGGAGACGAGCAGTACTTC. This chain joins TRBV20-1 and TRBJ2-7, with 11 bases aligning to TRBD1. The J segment lost 5 bases and the V segment lost 5 bases, leaving 11 bases of the junction unmatched. From germline, CDR1 is DFQATT and CDR2 SNEGSKA (reference sequence). The CDR3 is made up of 15 amino acids.

Ten or more counts support this clonotype. The J gene is TRBJ2-3, the V gene TRBV4-2; 7 bases align to TRBD1. Trimming took 4 bases from V and 1 from J; bases not matched to a gene: 8. This CDR3 spans 16 amino acids. Germline assignment: CDR1 LGHNA and CDR2 YNFKEQ. The CDR3 is CASSRTGGSGTDTQYF. CDR3 DNA sequence: TGTGCCAGCAGCCGGACAGGAGGTTCGGGCACAGATACGCAGTATTTT.

This clonotype was counted a few times. DNA for the CDR3: TGTGCCAGCAGCTTATATCGGCGGGCAGCTGAAGAGACCCAGTACTTC. It translates to CASSLYRRAAEETQYF. This rearrangement joins TRBV5-6 to TRBJ2-5; D possibly corresponds to TRBD2 (5 bases). V dropped 2 bases and J dropped 3 bases, with 17 bases sitting between them. Germline loops: CDR1 SGHDT, CDR2 YYEEEE. The CDR3 consists of 16 residues.

This clonotype was detected many times. The rearrangement joins TRBV20-1 to TRBJ2-5, with D possibly being TRBD2 (6 bases). Per the germline V gene, CDR1 is DFQATT and CDR2 is SNEGSKA (reference sequence). The CDR3 totals 15 residues. The V gene lost 1 base and the J gene lost 0 bases, with 12 bases spanning the gap. The DNA for the CDR3 is TGCAGTGCTAGAGTTCCCGGGACTCACCAAGAGACCCAGTACTTC. Its protein is CSARVPGTHQETQYF.

This clonotype was detected many times. This rearrangement joins TRBV5-1 to TRBJ2-5; 7 bases agree with TRBD1. The CDR3 has 13 amino acids. The germline gives CDR1 SGHRS, CDR2 YFSETQ. Trimming cost V 4 bases and J 5 bases; bases outside gene matches: 5. The CDR3 protein is CASSNRGLETQYF. Written as DNA, the CDR3 is TGCGCCAGCAGCAACAGGGGTTTGGAGACCCAGTACTTC.

As for this clonotype: Possible read error: a much larger clone is one base away. The J gene is TRBJ2-5, the V gene TRBV5-5; D is undetermined. The CDR3 sequence is 14 residues long. The germline CDR1 and CDR2 sequences are SGHKS and YYEKEE (reference sequence). The CDR3: CASMSYGSGQTKYF. CDR3 sequence (DNA): TGTGCCAGCATGTCGTACGGGTCCGGGCAGACCAAGTACTTC.

The chain links TRBV29-1 to TRBJ2-7; no firm D call. Deletions cut 0 bases from V and 4 bases from J, with 4 bases between. The CDR3 extends over 11 amino acids. Germline V gene sequence: CDR1 SQVTM, CDR2 ANQGSEA. In DNA form, the CDR3 reads TGCAGCGTTGAAGAAGCGTACGAGCAGTACTTC. Residues: CSVEEAYEQYF.

Many counts were recorded for this clonotype. The rearrangement uses TRBV20-1 and TRBJ2-7; weak D call: TRBD1 (5 bases). This CDR3 contains 13 residues. The germline V and J ends were trimmed by 4 bases and 4 bases, with 14 bases remaining between them. Germline V gene data show CDR1 as DFQATT and CDR2 as SNEGSKA (reference sequence). CDR3 bases: TGCAGTGCTATTGCCCCCGGACAATACGAGCAGTACTTC. Protein: CSAIAPGQYEQYF.

The table lists this clonotype with many counts. Written as DNA, the CDR3 is TGCAGCTTAAGCGGGGGATCCTTTTTAGAGCAGTTCTTC. This sequence encodes CSLSGGSFLEQFF. The chain combines TRBV20-1 with TRBJ2-1, with 8 bases fitting TRBD2. Germline V gene lookup returns CDR1 DFQATT and CDR2 SNEGSKA (reference sequence). The CDR3 sequence is 13 residues long.

This clonotype was recorded many times. The gene calls are TRBV10-2 and TRBJ2-7, with 10 nucleotides matching TRBD2. Germline V lookup: CDR1 WSHSY, CDR2 SAAADI. CDR3 size: 16 residues. V was pared by 7 bases and J by 3 bases, with 12 bases of the junction left unmatched. CDR3: CASTERGTSEYYEQYF. CDR3 DNA: TGCGCCAGCACCGAGAGAGGGACTAGCGAATACTACGAGCAGTACTTC.

This clonotype occurred many times. This chain links TRBV5-6 with TRBJ1-5; the D gene is possibly TRBD1 (6 bases). Germline V gene sequence: CDR1 SGHDT, CDR2 YYEEEE. Between the trimmed V and J ends, which lost 1 base and 7 bases, there was a span of 12 bases. The CDR3 runs to 14 residues. CDR3: CASSLQGSGQPQHF. CDR3 DNA sequence: TGTGCCAGCAGCTTGCAGGGGTCGGGGCAGCCCCAGCATTTT. The full variable domain, with the rest looked up from reference TRBV5-6 and TRBJ1-5, is DAGVTQSPTHLIKTRGQQVTLRCSPKSGHDTVSWYQQALGQGPQFIFQYYEEEERQRGNFPDRFSGHQFPNYSSELNVNALLLGDSALYLCASSLQGSGQPQHFGDGTRLSIL.

This clonotype was seen repeatedly, ten times or more. The rearrangement joins TRBV7-9 to TRBJ1-1; D ambiguous. The CDR3 sequence is 13 residues long. V was shortened by 5 bases and J by 4 bases, with 11 bases between the two germline ends. Per germline, CDR1 SEHNR and CDR2 FQNEAQ (reference sequence). CDR3 DNA sequence: TGTGCCAGCAGCCCGTCCCAGAGCACTGAAGCTTTCTTT. Protein product: CASSPSQSTEAFF.

This clonotype was observed at least ten times. The chain carries TRBV7-2 and TRBJ2-5; D uncertain. Trimming took 3 bases from V and 2 from J, leaving 7 bases between them. CDR3 length: 13 residues. Germline CDR1 SGHTA, CDR2 FQGNSA. CDR3 loop: CASSFTVQETQYF. The CDR3 DNA reads TGTGCCAGCAGCTTTACAGTGCAAGAGACCCAGTACTTC.

This clonotype was seen a few times. A much more abundant neighbour one base away suggests this may be a read error. The chain links TRBV20-1 to TRBJ2-1, with 10 bases that match TRBD2. CDR1 is DFQATT and CDR2 is SNEGSKA in the germline V gene (reference sequence). The CDR3 is made up of 15 amino acids. Trimming at V came to 1 base and at J to 5 bases, leaving 5 bases not matched to a gene. The CDR3 DNA reads as TGCAGTGCTAGAGCTTTCCTAGCGGGGGACAATGAGCAGTTCTTC. As protein: CSARAFLAGDNEQFF.

This clonotype was recorded many times. This rearrangement joins TRBV5-6 to TRBJ2-7; either TRBD1 or TRBD2 may supply D (5 bases each). Looked up from germline, CDR1 is SGHDT and CDR2 is YYEEEE. CDR3 length: 14 residues. Trimming took 9 bases from V and 1 from J, leaving 17 bases between them. CDR3 sequence (DNA): TGTGCCACCCACGACAGAGGGGTTTCCTACGAGCAGTACTTC. Translating gives CATHDRGVSYEQYF. Complete variable domain (other parts from reference TRBV5-6 and TRBJ2-7): DAGVTQSPTHLIKTRGQQVTLRCSPKSGHDTVSWYQQALGQGPQFIFQYYEEEERQRGNFPDRFSGHQFPNYSSELNVNALLLGDSALYLCATHDRGVSYEQYFGPGTRLTVT.

This clonotype was counted at least ten times. The rearrangement joins TRBV5-1 to TRBJ2-3, with 11 bases aligning to TRBD2. V shed 1 base, J shed 3 bases, and the junction held 7 bases outside the gene matches. The germline V gene has CDR1 SGHRS and CDR2 YFSETQ. The CDR3 is 17 amino acids. This CDR3 reads CASSLSGTSGKTDTQYF. The CDR3 nucleotides are TGCGCCAGCAGCTTGTCCGGGACTAGCGGAAAAACAGATACGCAGTATTTT.

This clonotype was counted at least ten times. V is TRBV7-6 and J is TRBJ1-1; 9 bases align to TRBD1. CDR3 size: 15 residues. Germline V gene lookup returns CDR1 SGHVS and CDR2 FNYEAQ. V shed 5 bases, J shed 5 bases, and the junction held 9 bases outside the gene matches. The CDR3 loop reads CASSLQGARRTEAFF. In nucleotides, the CDR3 is TGTGCCAGCAGCCTACAGGGGGCGCGTAGAACTGAAGCTTTCTTT.

This clonotype was seen at least ten times. V gene TRBV7-3 combines with J gene TRBJ2-1; a possible D gene is TRBD1 (7 bases). The CDR3 runs 13 residues. The germline V and J ends were trimmed by 5 bases and 7 bases, with 12 bases remaining between them. Germline CDR1 SGHTA, CDR2 FQGTGA. The CDR3 spells CASSRGTVNEQFF. The CDR3 DNA reads as TGTGCCAGCAGCCGGGGGACAGTTAATGAGCAGTTCTTC.

The table lists this clonotype with many counts. The chain combines TRBV7-9 with TRBJ2-5; a possible D gene is TRBD2 (6 bases). Trimming shortened V by 8 bases and J by 0 bases, and 13 bases separated the two germline ends. Germline CDR1 reads SEHNR; CDR2 reads FQNEAQ (reference sequence). The CDR3 is 14 amino acids. Here the CDR3 DNA reads TGTGCCAGCGCGATCCAGCGGGACCAAGAGACCCAGTACTTC. Translating gives CASAIQRDQETQYF. Full variable domain (remainder filled in from reference TRBV7-9 and TRBJ2-5): DTGVSQNPRHKITKRGQNVTFRCDPISEHNRLYWYRQTLGQGPEFLTYFQNEAQLEKSRLLSDRFSAERPKGSFSTLEIQRTEQGDSAMYLCASAIQRDQETQYFGPGTRLLVL.

This clonotype was seen many times. The rearrangement joins TRBV29-1 to TRBJ2-5, with 7 bases matching TRBD1. V gave up 2 bases and J gave up 4 bases; unmatched junction bases: 4. Germline V gene sequence: CDR1 SQVTM, CDR2 ANQGSEA. CDR3 length equals 13 residues. The CDR3 loop reads CSVERGRGETQYF. The CDR3 DNA sequence: TGCAGCGTTGAAAGGGGGCGTGGAGAGACCCAGTACTTC.

This clonotype was observed at least ten times. V is TRBV18 and J is TRBJ2-1; 11 bases map to TRBD1. The CDR3 has 16 residues. Germline V gene lookup returns CDR1 KGHSH and CDR2 LQKENI. V lost 3 bases, J lost 8 bases, and 9 bases stayed unmatched. Here the CDR3 reads CASSPRTGGNTHEQFF. The CDR3, as DNA: TGTGCCAGCTCACCCCGGACAGGGGGCAATACCCATGAGCAGTTCTTC.

This clonotype was seen ten or more times. V is TRBV5-6 and J is TRBJ1-1; no reliable D call. The V gene lost 0 bases and the J gene lost 1 base, with 13 bases spanning the gap. Germline CDR1 is SGHDT and CDR2 is YYEEEE. There are 16 residues in the CDR3. The CDR3 region has the DNA TGTGCCAGCAGCTTGGTGTTCGTGGGTACGAACACTGAAGCTTTCTTT. Translation gives CASSLVFVGTNTEAFF. The variable domain in full, completed from reference TRBV5-6 and TRBJ1-1, reads DAGVTQSPTHLIKTRGQQVTLRCSPKSGHDTVSWYQQALGQGPQFIFQYYEEEERQRGNFPDRFSGHQFPNYSSELNVNALLLGDSALYLCASSLVFVGTNTEAFFGQGTRLTVV.